These 13 T cell receptor beta chains share one sample of origin, sequenced in a study of blood T cell repertoires in COVID-19. The protocol was immunoSEQ multiplex PCR, while the TCRdb copy is restricted to in-frame clones and leaves out a portion. The table records around 190,000 clones, around 80% of them present only once. The sequencing sample was made of peripheral blood. These receptors were taken from a human donor in a cohort sampled during active COVID-19.

The chain employs TRBV6-1 and TRBJ2-7; 11 nucleotides agree with TRBD1. J gave up 4 bases and V 2 bases, and 10 bases lay outside the gene matches. The CDR3 contains 17 residues. The germline CDR1 and CDR2 sequences are MNHNS and SASEGT. CDR3 bases: TGTGCCAGCAGTGAAATCCCCTCCGGGACAGGGGGGTACGAGCAGTACTTC. Its protein is CASSEIPSGTGGYEQYF.

This chain joins TRBV5-1 and TRBJ1-6; 7 positions agree with TRBD1. CDR1 and CDR2 from the germline V gene are SGHRS and YFSETQ. The CDR3 runs to 18 residues. V lost 3 bases and J lost 0; bases outside the gene matches: 9. CDR3 residues: CASSWDSPTSSYNSPLHF. Here the CDR3 DNA reads TGCGCCAGCAGCTGGGACAGTCCAACGAGCTCCTATAATTCACCCCTCCACTTT.

This clone was counted a single time. The V gene is TRBV2, the J gene TRBJ2-7; D possibly corresponds to TRBD1 (5 bases). V was clipped by 2 bases and J by 7 bases, with 12 bases between them. The CDR3 totals 13 residues. Germline-derived CDR1 and CDR2 are SNHLY and FYNNEI. In DNA form, the CDR3 reads TGTGCCAGCAGTGAAATGTGGGGCAGAGAGCAGTACTTC. Residues: CASSEMWGREQYF.

As for this clone: The same CDR3 can be traced to other DNA sequences in this sample. The rearrangement uses TRBV28 and TRBJ1-5; no reliable D call. Germline V gene data show CDR1 as MDHEN and CDR2 as SYDVKM. The CDR3 has 14 residues. Trimming pared 6 bases from V and 1 base from J, leaving 10 bases between. The CDR3 sequence: CASSSGGSNQPQHF. As DNA, the CDR3 is TGTGCCAGCAGCTCCGGCGGGAGCAATCAGCCCCAGCATTTT.

The chain employs TRBV9 and TRBJ2-2; D is perhaps TRBD1 (6 bases). The CDR3 spans 16 residues. Looked up from germline, CDR1 is SGDLS and CDR2 is YYNGEE. The germline V and J ends were trimmed by 4 bases and 0 bases, with 13 bases remaining between them. The DNA for the CDR3 is TGTGCCAGCAGCTCCCCGGGACAATCGAACACCGGGGAGCTGTTTTTT. This codes for CASSSPGQSNTGELFF.

This clone was seen just once. This chain connects TRBV11-2 to TRBJ2-7; D is ambiguous. Germline CDR1 and CDR2: SGHAT and FQNNGV. The CDR3 runs to 16 residues. The germline V and J ends were trimmed by 1 base and 6 bases, with 19 bases remaining between them. The CDR3 reads CASSLGYPPKIVEQYF. The CDR3 DNA follows: TGTGCCAGCAGCTTAGGTTACCCCCCCAAAATAGTCGAGCAGTACTTC.

V and J are TRBV3-1 (or the pseudogene TRBV3-2) and TRBJ2-7, with D possibly TRBD1 on 6 matching bases. The ends were cut back, 1 base at V and 4 bases at J, with 11 bases in the middle. CDR1 is LGHDT, CDR2 YNNKEL, per germline (reference sequence). The CDR3 extends over 14 amino acids. Written as DNA, the CDR3 is TGTGCCAGCAGCCAAGGACAGGCGTTGTACGAGCAGTACTTC. Translation: CASSQGQALYEQYF.

By sample fraction, this clone is medium-sized. The chain is built from TRBV20-1 and TRBJ1-2; D is possibly TRBD1 (6 bases). Trimming took 3 bases from V and 4 from J, leaving 18 bases between them. CDR1 and CDR2 (germline): DFQATT, SNEGSKA (reference sequence). This CDR3 is 15 amino acids long. The CDR3 nucleotides are TGCAGTGCTAGTGTTGGTACAGGGAATTCCTATGGCTACACCTTC. The encoded protein is CSASVGTGNSYGYTF.

This chain uses TRBV5-1 with TRBJ2-7; unclear D gene. V lost 0 bases and J 6 bases, leaving 10 bases between the germline ends. Per the germline V gene, CDR1 is SGHRS and CDR2 is YFSETQ. The CDR3 is 13 residues long. CDR3 sequence reads: CASSLGPSGEQYF. In nucleotides, the CDR3 is TGCGCCAGCAGCTTGGGACCCTCAGGCGAGCAGTACTTC.

This chain connects TRBV2 to TRBJ2-3; 7 bases agree with TRBD1. Trimming took 2 bases from V and 1 from J; bases not matched to a gene: 9. Per germline, CDR1 SNHLY and CDR2 FYNNEI. The CDR3 contains 17 residues. The CDR3 nucleotides read TGTGCCAGCAGTGAATGGGACAGACCGTTACGCACAGATACGCAGTATTTT. Protein: CASSEWDRPLRTDTQYF.

There are a few counts of this clone. The chain is built from TRBV5-1 and TRBJ2-5, with TRBD2 matching over 7 bases. Germline CDR1 is SGHRS and CDR2 is YFSETQ. The CDR3 contains 14 residues. Trimming removed 1 base from V and 6 bases from J; junction bases left unmatched: 6. CDR3 region: CASSLSAGDKTQYF. CDR3 DNA sequence: TGCGCCAGCAGCTTGAGTGCGGGGGATAAGACCCAGTACTTC.

The chain has TRBV19 and TRBJ1-4; 9 bases are a match to TRBD1. CDR3 length: 14 amino acids. Germline CDR1 LNHDA, CDR2 SQIVND (reference sequence). V gave up 7 bases and J gave up 8 bases; unmatched junction bases: 8. CDR3 loop: CASTLDRGGEKLFF. The CDR3 DNA sequence: TGTGCCAGTACCCTGGACAGGGGAGGAGAAAAACTGTTTTTT. Together with reference TRBV19 and TRBJ1-4, the CDR3 gives the full variable domain: DGGITQSPKYLFRKEGQNVTLSCEQNLNHDAMYWYRQDPGQGLRLIYYSQIVNDFQKGDIAEGYSVSREKKESFPLTVTSAQKNPTAFYLCASTLDRGGEKLFFGSGTQLSVL.

The rearrangement uses TRBV19 and TRBJ2-7; 14 nucleotides align to TRBD2. CDR3 length equals 15 residues. The J segment lost 3 bases and the V segment lost 5 bases, leaving 3 bases of the junction unmatched. Germline V gene lookup returns CDR1 LNHDA and CDR2 SQIVND (reference sequence). Here the CDR3 reads CASSLGLAGGYEQYF. Written as DNA, the CDR3 is TGTGCCAGTAGTCTCGGACTAGCGGGAGGCTACGAGCAGTACTTC.